Following are 8 T cell receptor beta chains from one sample sequenced in a study of human T cells and chemical hapten exposure. Time point of the sample: pre-sensitization, week 0. The treatment denotes: therapeutic diphenylcyclopropenone sensitization with weekly scalp DPC. TCRdb reprocessed the RACE reads with MiXCR, giving one entry per CDR3 protein. The sample contains around 260,000 distinct CDR3 sequences, about 9% of which appear only once. The source material was whole blood, sampled in connection with sensitization to the hapten diphenylcyclopropenone (DPC). Receptors were obtained from a woman aged 40 to 49 with alopecia areata. Some clones in this sample may be carry-over from other donors' samples.

The table lists this clonotype with a few counts. The genes are TRBV6-2 or TRBV6-3 and TRBJ2-4; no firm D call. The CDR3 consists of 15 residues. Trimming pared 0 bases from V and 0 bases from J, leaving 6 bases between. Germline V CDR1 and CDR2: MNHEY, SVGEGT. The CDR3 is CASSYSTVAKNIQYF. The CDR3 DNA reads as TGTGCCAGCAGTTACTCGACTGTAGCCAAAAACATTCAGTACTTC.

The genes are TRBV11-2 and TRBJ2-1; D is uncertain. CDR1 and CDR2 from the germline V gene are SGHAT and FQNNGV. There are 15 residues in the CDR3. The germline V and J ends were trimmed by 6 bases and 6 bases, with 18 bases remaining between them. This chain's CDR3 is CASSFNPRPGNEQFF. The CDR3 coding sequence is TGTGCCAGCAGTTTTAATCCACGACCGGGCAATGAGCAGTTCTTC.

This chain uses TRBV11-2 with TRBJ2-1, with D uncertain. The CDR3 is 15 amino acids. Germline values: CDR1 SGHAT, CDR2 FQNNGV. Trimming cost V 5 bases and J 0 bases, with 11 bases left between them. This CDR3 is CASSPDQSSYNEQFF. In DNA form, the CDR3 reads TGTGCCAGCAGCCCAGACCAGAGCTCCTACAATGAGCAGTTCTTC.

The chain uses TRBV28 and TRBJ1-6; 7 bases align to TRBD1. The V segment lost 6 bases and the J segment 7 bases; nucleotides outside the gene matches: 6. CDR1 MDHEN and CDR2 SYDVKM come from the germline V gene. The CDR3 runs 14 residues. CDR3 loop: CASRPQGGNSPLHF. DNA for the CDR3: TGTGCCAGCAGGCCTCAGGGGGGAAATTCACCCCTCCACTTT.

The V gene is TRBV11-2, the J gene TRBJ1-4, with a tentative D call TRBD1 (5 bases). V was pared by 5 bases and J by 3 bases, with 10 bases between. CDR1 is SGHAT, CDR2 FQNNGV, per germline. The CDR3 covers 14 residues. The CDR3 sequence is CASSPPRANEKLFF. Written as DNA, the CDR3 is TGTGCCAGCAGCCCGCCCAGGGCTAATGAAAAACTGTTTTTT. Full variable domain (remainder filled in from reference TRBV11-2 and TRBJ1-4): EAGVAQSPRYKIIEKRQSVAFWCNPISGHATLYWYQQILGQGPKLLIQFQNNGVVDDSQLPKDRFSAERLKGVDSTLKIQPAKLEDSAVYLCASSPPRANEKLFFGSGTQLSVL.

The table lists this clonotype with many counts. The rearrangement uses TRBV5-6 and TRBJ1-6, with unresolved D. V lost 0 bases and J 7 bases, leaving 5 bases between the germline ends. CDR1 and CDR2 from the germline V gene are SGHDT and YYEEEE. This CDR3 spans 13 amino acids. The CDR3 spells CASSLVGNSPLHF. The CDR3 DNA reads TGTGCCAGCAGCTTGGTCGGGAATTCACCCCTCCACTTT.

This clonotype was recorded many times. The chain links TRBV28 to TRBJ1-2; possible D gene TRBD1, 5 bases. The germline V and J ends were trimmed by 2 bases and 8 bases, with 15 bases remaining between them. The CDR3 consists of 14 residues. Germline V gene lookup returns CDR1 MDHEN and CDR2 SYDVKM. Written as DNA, the CDR3 is TGTGCCAGCAGTTTAGTATCCGGGTACAGGGGCTACACCTTC. Its translation is CASSLVSGYRGYTF.

This clonotype has just a few counts. The chain employs TRBV6-5 and TRBJ2-1; possibly TRBD1 for D (5 bases). Deletions cut 8 bases from V and 0 bases from J, with 14 bases between. The CDR3 is 15 amino acids. CDR1 MNHEY and CDR2 SVGAGI come from the germline V gene. The CDR3 DNA reads TGTGCCAGCTCCAGACAGACCTCCTCCTACAATGAGCAGTTCTTC. It yields the protein CASSRQTSSYNEQFF.